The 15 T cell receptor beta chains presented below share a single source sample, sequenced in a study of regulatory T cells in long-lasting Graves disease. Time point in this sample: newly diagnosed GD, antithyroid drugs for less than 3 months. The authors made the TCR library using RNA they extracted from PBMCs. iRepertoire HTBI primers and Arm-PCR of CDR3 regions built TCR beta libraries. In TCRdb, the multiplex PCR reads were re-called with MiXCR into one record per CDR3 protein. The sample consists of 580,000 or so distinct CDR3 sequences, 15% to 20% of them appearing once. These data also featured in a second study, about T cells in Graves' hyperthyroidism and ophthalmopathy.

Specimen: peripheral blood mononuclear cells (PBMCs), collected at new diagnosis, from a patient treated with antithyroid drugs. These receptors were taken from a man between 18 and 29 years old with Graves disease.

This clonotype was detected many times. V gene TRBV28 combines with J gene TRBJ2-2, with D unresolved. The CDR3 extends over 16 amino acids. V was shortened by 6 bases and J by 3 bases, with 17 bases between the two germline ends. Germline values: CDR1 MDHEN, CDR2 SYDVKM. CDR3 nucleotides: TGTGCCAGCAGCCTGTTTGGAGTCTCGGACACCGGGGAGCTGTTTTTT. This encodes CASSLFGVSDTGELFF.

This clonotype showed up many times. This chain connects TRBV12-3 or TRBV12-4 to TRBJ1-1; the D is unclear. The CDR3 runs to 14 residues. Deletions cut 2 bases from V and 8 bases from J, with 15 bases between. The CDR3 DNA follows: TGTGCCAGCAGTTTATTCCCCGCAGACAAAGAAGCTTTCTTT. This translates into CASSLFPADKEAFF.

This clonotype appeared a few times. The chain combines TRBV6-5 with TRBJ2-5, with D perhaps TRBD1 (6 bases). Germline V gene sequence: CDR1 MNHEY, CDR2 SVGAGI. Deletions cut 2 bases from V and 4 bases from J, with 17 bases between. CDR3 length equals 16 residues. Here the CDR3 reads CASSYDGRGSRETQYF. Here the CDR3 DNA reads TGTGCCAGCAGTTACGACGGCAGGGGTTCCAGAGAGACCCAGTACTTC.

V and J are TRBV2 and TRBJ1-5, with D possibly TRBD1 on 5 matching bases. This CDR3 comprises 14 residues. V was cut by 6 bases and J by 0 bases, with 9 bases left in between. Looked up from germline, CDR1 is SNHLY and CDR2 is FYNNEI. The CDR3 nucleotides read TGTGCCAGCAGAACAGGACCTAGCAATCAGCCCCAGCATTTT. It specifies CASRTGPSNQPQHF.

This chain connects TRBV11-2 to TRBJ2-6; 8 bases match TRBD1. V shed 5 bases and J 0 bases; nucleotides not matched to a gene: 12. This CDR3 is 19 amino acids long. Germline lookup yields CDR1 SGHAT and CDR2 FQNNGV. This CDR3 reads CASSPSRGTGSSGANVLTF. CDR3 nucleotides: TGTGCCAGCAGCCCTAGTCGTGGGACAGGCTCCTCTGGGGCCAACGTCCTGACTTTC. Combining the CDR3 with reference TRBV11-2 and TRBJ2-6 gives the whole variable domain EAGVAQSPRYKIIEKRQSVAFWCNPISGHATLYWYQQILGQGPKLLIQFQNNGVVDDSQLPKDRFSAERLKGVDSTLKIQPAKLEDSAVYLCASSPSRGTGSSGANVLTFGAGSRLTVL.

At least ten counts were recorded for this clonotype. The CDR3 protein is CSAIRAGGPPTQYF. CDR3 bases: TGCAGTGCTATCCGAGCGGGAGGGCCGCCGACCCAGTACTTC. The rearrangement links TRBV20-1 to TRBJ2-5, with TRBD2 matching over 10 bases. With 4 bases clipped from V and 7 bases from J, the junction kept 9 bases outside the gene matches. The CDR3 consists of 14 residues. CDR1 is DFQATT and CDR2 is SNEGSKA in the germline V gene (reference sequence).

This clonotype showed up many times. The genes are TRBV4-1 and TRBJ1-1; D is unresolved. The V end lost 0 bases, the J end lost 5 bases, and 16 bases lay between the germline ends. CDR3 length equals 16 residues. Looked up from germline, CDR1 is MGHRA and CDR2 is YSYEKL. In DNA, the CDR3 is TGCGCCAGCAGCCAAGAAATCCTCCAAGGTGGTACTGAAGCTTTCTTT. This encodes CASSQEILQGGTEAFF.

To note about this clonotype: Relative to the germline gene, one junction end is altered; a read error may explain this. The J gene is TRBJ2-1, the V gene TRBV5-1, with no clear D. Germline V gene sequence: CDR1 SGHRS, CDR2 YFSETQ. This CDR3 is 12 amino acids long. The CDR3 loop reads CASGLAYAEQFF. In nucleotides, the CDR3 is TGCGCCAGCGGCTTGGCATATGCTGAGCAGTTCTTC.

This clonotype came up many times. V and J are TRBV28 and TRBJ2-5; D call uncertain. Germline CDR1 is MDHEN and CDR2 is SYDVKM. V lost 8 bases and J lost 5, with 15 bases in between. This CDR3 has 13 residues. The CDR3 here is CASSPAARETQYF. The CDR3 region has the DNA TGTGCCAGCTCCCCGGCCGCACGGGAGACCCAGTACTTC.

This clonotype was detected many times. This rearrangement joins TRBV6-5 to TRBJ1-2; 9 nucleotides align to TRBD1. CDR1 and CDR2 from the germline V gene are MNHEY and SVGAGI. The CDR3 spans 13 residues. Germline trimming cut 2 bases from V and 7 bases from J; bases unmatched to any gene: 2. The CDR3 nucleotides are TGTGCCAGCAGTTACGGACAGGGGATTGGCTACACCTTC. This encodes CASSYGQGIGYTF.

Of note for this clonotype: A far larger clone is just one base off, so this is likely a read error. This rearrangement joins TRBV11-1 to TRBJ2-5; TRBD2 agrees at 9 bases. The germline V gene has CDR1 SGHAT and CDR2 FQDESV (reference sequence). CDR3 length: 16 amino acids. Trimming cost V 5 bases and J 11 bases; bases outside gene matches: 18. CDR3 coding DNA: TGTGCCAGCAGCCCGAACAGCGGGGGGTCCTACAATGAGCAGTACTTC. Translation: CASSPNSGGSYNEQYF.

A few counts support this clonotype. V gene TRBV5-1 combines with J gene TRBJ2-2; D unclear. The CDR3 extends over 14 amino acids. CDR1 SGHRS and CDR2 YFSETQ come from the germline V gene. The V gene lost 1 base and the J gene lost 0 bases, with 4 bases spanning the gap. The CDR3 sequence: CASSLYPNTGELFF. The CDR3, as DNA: TGCGCCAGCAGCTTGTACCCGAACACCGGGGAGCTGTTTTTT.

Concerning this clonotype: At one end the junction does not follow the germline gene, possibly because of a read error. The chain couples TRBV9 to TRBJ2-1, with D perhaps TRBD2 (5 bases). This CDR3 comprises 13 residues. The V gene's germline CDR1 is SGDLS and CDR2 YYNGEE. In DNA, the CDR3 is TGTGCCAGCAACGTAGGGAGCATCAATGAGCAGTTCTTC. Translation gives CASNVGSINEQFF.

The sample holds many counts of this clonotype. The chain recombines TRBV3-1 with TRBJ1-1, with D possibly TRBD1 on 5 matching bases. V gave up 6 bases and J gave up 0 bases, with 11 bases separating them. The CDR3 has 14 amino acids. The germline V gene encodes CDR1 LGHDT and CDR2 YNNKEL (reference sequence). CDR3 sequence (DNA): TGTGCCAGCAGGCTTCAGGGCATGAACACTGAAGCTTTCTTT. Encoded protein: CASRLQGMNTEAFF.

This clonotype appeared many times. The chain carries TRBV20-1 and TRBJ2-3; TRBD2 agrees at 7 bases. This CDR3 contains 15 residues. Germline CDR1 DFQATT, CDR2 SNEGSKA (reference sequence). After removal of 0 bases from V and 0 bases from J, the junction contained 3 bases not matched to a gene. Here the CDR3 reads CSAREAGTSTDTQYF. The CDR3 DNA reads TGCAGTGCTAGAGAAGCGGGAACTAGCACAGATACGCAGTATTTT.